What follows are 20 T cell receptor beta chains derived from one specimen sequenced in a study of blood T cell repertoires in COVID-19. Generated by immunoSEQ multiplex PCR, the TCRdb table keeps only in-frame clones and is missing some. The sample gives 150,000 or so clones, roughly nine tenths of which show up once; 15% to 20% is in the top ten. The sample was peripheral blood. The receptors originated from a man aged 60 to 69 with active or convalescent COVID-19.

This clone was seen a single time. The chain recombines TRBV7-9 with TRBJ2-3; 10 bases map to TRBD2. V shed 4 bases and J 0 bases; nucleotides not matched to a gene: 4. The CDR3 is 16 amino acids. The germline gives CDR1 SEHNR, CDR2 FQNEAQ (reference sequence). The CDR3: CASSSTTSGSTDTQYF. The CDR3 nucleotides read TGTGCCAGCAGCTCGACGACTAGCGGGAGCACAGATACGCAGTATTTT.

The sample holds a few counts of this clone. The chain employs TRBV7-9 and TRBJ2-7; D possibly corresponds to TRBD2 (5 bases). Germline V gene sequence: CDR1 SEHNR, CDR2 FQNEAQ (reference sequence). This CDR3 contains 15 residues. Trimming took off 2 bases at V and 2 bases at J, with 13 bases between the two ends. The CDR3 spells CASSLYRAEAYEQYF. CDR3 in DNA: TGTGCCAGCAGCTTATACAGAGCGGAGGCCTACGAGCAGTACTTC.

The gene calls are TRBV4-1 and TRBJ1-5; D gene unclear. V lost 0 bases to trimming and J lost 2 bases, with 8 bases between them. Germline assignment: CDR1 MGHRA and CDR2 YSYEKL. This CDR3 comprises 15 residues. CDR3 bases: TGCGCCAGCAGCCAAGAAGAGGAGGGCAATCAGCCCCAGCATTTT. Its protein product is CASSQEEEGNQPQHF.

This clone was recorded once. V and J are TRBV19 and TRBJ2-1; 15 nucleotides agree with TRBD2. Trimming took 0 bases from V and 7 from J; bases not matched to a gene: 1. Germline CDR1 LNHDA, CDR2 SQIVND (reference sequence). This CDR3 spans 16 amino acids. The CDR3 region has the DNA TGTGCCAGTAGTATAGAGGGGACTAGCGGGAGGAATGAGCAGTTCTTC. As protein: CASSIEGTSGRNEQFF.

The rearrangement links TRBV5-4 to TRBJ2-7; 10 bases agree with TRBD1. The V gene end was trimmed by 2 bases and the J gene end by 2 bases; junction bases not matched to a gene: 1. The CDR3 has 14 amino acids. CDR1 is SGHNT, CDR2 YYREEE, per germline (reference sequence). CDR3 region: CASSFGTGAYEQYF. Written as DNA, the CDR3 is TGTGCCAGCAGCTTTGGGACAGGGGCCTACGAGCAGTACTTC.

V usage is TRBV7-2 and J usage is TRBJ1-1; 7 bases are a match to TRBD1. Germline loops: CDR1 SGHTA, CDR2 FQGNSA. The CDR3 runs to 14 residues. V lost 4 bases, J lost 1 base, and 3 bases stayed unmatched. The chain's CDR3 is CASSSYRGNTEAFF. As DNA, the CDR3 is TGTGCCAGCAGCTCGTACAGGGGGAACACTGAAGCTTTCTTT.

CDR3: CASSHHQDSPFYEQYF. The CDR3 DNA reads as TGTGCCAGCAGCCACCACCAGGACAGCCCTTTCTACGAGCAGTACTTC. The chain links TRBV4-2 to TRBJ2-7; D might be TRBD1 (6 bases). With 3 bases removed from V and 3 bases from J, the gap between germline ends came to 18 bases. CDR3 size: 16 residues. Germline CDR1 is LGHNA and CDR2 is YNFKEQ.

This chain links TRBV13 with TRBJ2-7; 8 nucleotides line up with TRBD2. The junction had 10 bases not matched to a gene; V was cut back by 5 bases and J by 7 bases. CDR1 and CDR2 from the germline V gene are PRHDT and FYEKMQ (reference sequence). This CDR3 contains 14 residues. CDR3 in amino acids: CASSIRLAREEQYF. In DNA, the CDR3 is TGTGCCAGCAGCATCCGACTAGCGAGGGAAGAGCAGTACTTC.

J is TRBJ2-7 and V is TRBV27; 7 bases are a match to TRBD1. From germline, CDR1 is MNHEY and CDR2 SMNVEV (reference sequence). There are 14 residues in the CDR3. V was clipped by 3 bases and J by 0 bases; unmatched bases: 2. The CDR3: CASSFRGSSYEQYF. The CDR3 DNA sequence: TGTGCCAGCAGTTTCAGGGGGTCCTCCTACGAGCAGTACTTC.

The V call is TRBV6-5, the J call TRBJ2-7; weak D call: TRBD2 (6 bases). The V end was cut by 2 bases, the J end by 2 bases, with 13 bases between. CDR1 and CDR2 from the germline V gene are MNHEY and SVGAGI. The CDR3 sequence is 15 residues long. The CDR3 is CASSYGGITTYEQYF. In DNA, the CDR3 is TGTGCCAGCAGTTACGGGGGGATTACCACCTACGAGCAGTACTTC.

This chain joins TRBV5-1 and TRBJ1-2; 7 nucleotides agree with TRBD1. This CDR3 spans 15 amino acids. Germline V CDR1 and CDR2: SGHRS, YFSETQ. J gave up 6 bases and V 1 base, and 9 bases lay outside the gene matches. CDR3 nucleotides: TGCGCCAGCAGCTTGCCCTCTTCAGGGGGTCATGGCTACACCTTC. It encodes CASSLPSSGGHGYTF.

The chain combines TRBV19 with TRBJ1-1, with D hard to call. The CDR3 is 14 amino acids. The germline V gene has CDR1 LNHDA and CDR2 SQIVND (reference sequence). Deletions cut 6 bases from V and 3 bases from J, with 14 bases between. CDR3 in DNA: TGTGCCAGTAGCTCGACGGGTATCTACACTGAAGCTTTCTTT. It is translated as CASSSTGIYTEAFF. The full variable domain, in which reference TRBV19 and TRBJ1-1 provide the parts outside the CDR3, is DGGITQSPKYLFRKEGQNVTLSCEQNLNHDAMYWYRQDPGQGLRLIYYSQIVNDFQKGDIAEGYSVSREKKESFPLTVTSAQKNPTAFYLCASSSTGIYTEAFFGQGTRLTVV.

The chain recombines TRBV6-2 or TRBV6-3 with TRBJ1-2; a weak D match, TRBD1 (6 bases). Germline V gives CDR1 MNHEY, CDR2 SVGEGT. This CDR3 region has 15 residues. Trimming pared 2 bases from V and 8 bases from J, leaving 18 bases between. The CDR3 is CASSYPRRRGIGYTF. The CDR3 DNA reads TGTGCCAGCAGTTACCCCCGGCGTAGGGGGATCGGCTACACCTTC.

The chain has TRBV18 and TRBJ2-7; a possible D gene is TRBD2 (6 bases). There are 15 residues in the CDR3. CDR1 KGHSH and CDR2 LQKENI come from the germline V gene. Trimming removed 2 bases from V and 0 bases from J, with 11 bases in between. In DNA, the CDR3 is TGTGCCAGCTCACCAACCGCGGGACCCTCCTACGAGCAGTACTTC. Protein: CASSPTAGPSYEQYF.

The chain links TRBV27 to TRBJ1-2; 11 nucleotides line up with TRBD1. From germline, CDR1 is MNHEY and CDR2 SMNVEV (reference sequence). J was trimmed by 4 bases and V by 3 bases; bases with no gene match: 4. The CDR3 is 15 residues long. CDR3 sequence: CASSLSGTGGYGYTF. The CDR3, as DNA: TGTGCCAGCAGTTTGTCGGGGACAGGGGGCTATGGCTACACCTTC.

The rearrangement links TRBV5-4 to TRBJ1-5; D possibly corresponds to TRBD1 (5 bases). The germline gives CDR1 SGHNT, CDR2 YYREEE (reference sequence). Trimming removed 1 base from V and 3 bases from J, with 11 bases in between. This CDR3 has 15 residues. CDR3 sequence (DNA): TGTGCCAGCAGCTTGAATGGGGGGTTCAATCAGCCCCAGCATTTT. Translating it yields CASSLNGGFNQPQHF.

The chain's CDR3 is CASSFGHPNTEAFF. The CDR3 DNA sequence: TGTGCCAGCAGTTTCGGACATCCGAACACTGAAGCTTTCTTT. The gene calls are TRBV5-4 and TRBJ1-1; tentatively, D is TRBD1 (5 bases). The germline V and J ends were trimmed by 5 bases and 1 base, with 12 bases remaining between them. This CDR3 has 14 residues. Germline V CDR1 and CDR2: SGHNT, YYREEE (reference sequence).

The chain uses TRBV4-1 and TRBJ2-2; D is perhaps TRBD2 (5 bases). The CDR3 runs 14 residues. Germline assignment: CDR1 MGHRA and CDR2 YSYEKL. Trimming stripped 3 bases from V and 5 bases from J, with 10 bases between. The CDR3 DNA follows: TGCGCCAGCAGCCATCCTTCGGGGACCGGGGAGCTGTTTTTT. Its protein is CASSHPSGTGELFF.

This clone was picked up one time. The V and J genes are TRBV3-1 (or the pseudogene TRBV3-2) and TRBJ2-1, with unresolved D. The germline CDR1 and CDR2 sequences are LGHDT and YNNKEL (reference sequence). Deletions cut 0 bases from V and 5 bases from J, with 11 bases between. CDR3 size: 15 residues. For the CDR3, the DNA is TGTGCCAGCAGCCAAGAGGGCCGCTGGGACAATGAGCAGTTCTTC. It yields the protein CASSQEGRWDNEQFF.

This chain joins TRBV3-1 (or the pseudogene TRBV3-2) and TRBJ2-1; 15 bases are a match to TRBD2. CDR1 is LGHDT, CDR2 YNNKEL, per germline (reference sequence). The junction had 1 base not matched to a gene; V was cut back by 0 bases and J by 7 bases. CDR3 length equals 16 residues. The CDR3 bases are TGTGCCAGCAGCCAAGAGGGGACTAGCGGGAGGAATGAGCAGTTCTTC. This encodes CASSQEGTSGRNEQFF.